What follows are 25 T cell receptor beta chains derived from one specimen sequenced in a study of blood T cell repertoires in COVID-19. The table came from immunoSEQ multiplex PCR; TCRdb's copy has only in-frame clones and leaves some out. The sample records about 410,000 clones, about nine tenths being singletons. The sequenced sample consisted of peripheral blood. The receptors originated from a woman in her thirties with active or convalescent COVID-19.

V is TRBV7-6 and J is TRBJ1-2, with D possibly being TRBD1 (5 bases). V dropped 10 bases and J dropped 0 bases, with 12 bases sitting between them. This CDR3 is built from 13 residues. Per the germline V gene, CDR1 is SGHVS and CDR2 is FNYEAQ. The CDR3 spells CAIETDPNYGYTF. The CDR3 nucleotides are TGTGCCATCGAGACAGACCCTAACTATGGCTACACCTTC.

This chain links TRBV6-1 with TRBJ2-1; 7 nucleotides match TRBD2. V lost 1 base, J lost 9 bases, and 9 bases stayed unmatched. This CDR3 contains 15 residues. From germline, CDR1 is MNHNS and CDR2 SASEGT. CDR3 bases: TGTGCCAGCAGTGAAGGGGGCGGGAGCTTCCGTGAGCAGTTCTTC. It encodes CASSEGGGSFREQFF.

CDR3 DNA: TGCGCCAGCAGCTTGGGACGGGTCAGCGACTATGGCTACACCTTC. Encoded protein: CASSLGRVSDYGYTF. The chain combines TRBV5-1 with TRBJ1-2; D gene ambiguous. The CDR3 is 15 residues long. CDR1 SGHRS and CDR2 YFSETQ come from the germline V gene. The V end was cut by 0 bases, the J end by 3 bases, with 12 bases between.

Written as DNA, the CDR3 is TGCGCCAGCAGCAATATGGGACAACCTAACACTGAAGCTTTCTTT. Translating gives CASSNMGQPNTEAFF. The chain joins TRBV5-1 to TRBJ1-1; possible D gene TRBD1, 6 bases. Germline V CDR1 and CDR2: SGHRS, YFSETQ. V dropped 4 bases and J dropped 2 bases, with 15 bases sitting between them. The CDR3 contains 15 residues.

This sequence joins TRBV5-1 and TRBJ1-2; D gene ambiguous. The V and J ends lost 0 bases and 2 bases respectively, with 8 bases between them. Germline CDR1 reads SGHRS; CDR2 reads YFSETQ. This CDR3 comprises 14 residues. In DNA form, the CDR3 reads TGCGCCAGCAGCTTGGCACTCACCAACTATGGCTACACCTTC. It specifies CASSLALTNYGYTF.

CDR3 residues: CAWSVGSFPSGEQFF. The CDR3, as DNA: TGTGCCTGGAGTGTGGGCAGTTTCCCCTCCGGTGAGCAGTTCTTC. The rearrangement links TRBV30 to TRBJ2-1; D gene uncertain. Deletions cut 0 bases from V and 9 bases from J, with 18 bases between. Germline V gives CDR1 GTSNPN, CDR2 SVGIG (reference sequence). The CDR3 totals 15 residues.

This chain joins TRBV5-8 and TRBJ2-4, with 9 bases identical to TRBD2. Germline lookup yields CDR1 SGHTS and CDR2 YDEGEE. V was pared by 4 bases and J by 4 bases, with 9 bases of the junction left unmatched. The CDR3 spans 16 residues. DNA for the CDR3: TGTGCCAGCAGCGACCCAGCGGGGGGATCTAAAAACATTCAGTACTTC. Protein: CASSDPAGGSKNIQYF.

The chain is built from TRBV3-1 (or the pseudogene TRBV3-2) and TRBJ1-2, with 10 nucleotides matching TRBD1. CDR1 and CDR2 (germline): LGHDT, YNNKEL (reference sequence). The CDR3 is 14 amino acids. The V segment lost 4 bases and the J segment 7 bases; nucleotides outside the gene matches: 6. The chain's CDR3 is CASSRGTGAGGYTF. The CDR3 DNA follows: TGTGCCAGCAGCCGTGGGACAGGGGCGGGTGGCTACACCTTC.

This clone was found a few times. The chain recombines TRBV5-1 with TRBJ2-5, with 10 bases that match TRBD1. V gave up 3 bases and J gave up 3 bases; unmatched junction bases: 8. Germline loops: CDR1 SGHRS, CDR2 YFSETQ. The CDR3 contains 16 residues. This CDR3 is CASSWQPGQGEETQYF. The CDR3 DNA sequence: TGCGCCAGCAGCTGGCAACCAGGACAGGGGGAAGAGACCCAGTACTTC.

This chain links TRBV6-5 with TRBJ2-1, with 8 bases identical to TRBD2. Germline CDR1 is MNHEY and CDR2 is SVGAGI. The CDR3 extends over 15 amino acids. V was pared by 7 bases and J by 7 bases, with 12 bases of the junction left unmatched. The CDR3 region is CASTPPPGTRNEQFF. The DNA of the CDR3 is TGTGCCAGCACCCCACCCCCCGGGACTAGGAATGAGCAGTTCTTC.

J is TRBJ2-5 and V is TRBV5-1; the match to TRBD2 covers 7 bases. This CDR3 has 14 amino acids. CDR1 SGHRS and CDR2 YFSETQ come from the germline V gene. Unmatched junction bases numbered 5, after V lost 3 bases and J lost 3 bases. The chain's CDR3 is CASSSTSAKETQYF. The CDR3 coding sequence is TGCGCCAGCAGCTCAACTAGCGCCAAAGAGACCCAGTACTTC.

V is TRBV7-2 and J is TRBJ2-5, with D unresolved. The CDR3 is 15 residues long. In germline, CDR1 is SGHTA, CDR2 FQGNSA. V was trimmed by 2 bases and J by 4 bases, leaving 14 bases between them. The CDR3 coding sequence is TGTGCCAGCAGCTTATCCGGAACAGTTGGAGAGACCCAGTACTTC. Protein sequence: CASSLSGTVGETQYF.

The table lists this clone with a count of one. The chain carries TRBV5-5 and TRBJ2-2, with D perhaps matching TRBD2 (7 bases). The CDR3 totals 16 residues. The germline V gene has CDR1 SGHKS and CDR2 YYEKEE (reference sequence). V was clipped by 0 bases and J by 1 base, with 10 bases between them. The CDR3 here is CASSLAGGRNTGELFF. In nucleotides, the CDR3 is TGTGCCAGCAGCTTGGCCGGGGGGCGGAACACCGGGGAGCTGTTTTTT.

The chain combines TRBV10-2 with TRBJ2-3; 8 positions agree with TRBD2. The ends lost 11 bases at V and 2 bases at J; junction bases unmatched: 9. This CDR3 region has 14 residues. Looked up from germline, CDR1 is WSHSY and CDR2 is SAAADI. The CDR3 coding sequence is TGCGCCTGGATTTCCGGGGGGGTCACAGATACGCAGTATTTT. Translated, it gives CAWISGGVTDTQYF.

This chain's CDR3 is CASSLTLAVYEQYF. CDR3 coding DNA: TGTGCCAGCAGCTTGACACTAGCGGTCTACGAGCAGTACTTC. The gene calls are TRBV5-6 and TRBJ2-7; TRBD2 aligns across 8 bases. The V gene end was trimmed by 1 base and the J gene end by 3 bases; junction bases not matched to a gene: 3. The germline gives CDR1 SGHDT, CDR2 YYEEEE. The CDR3 extends over 14 amino acids.

The genes are TRBV15 and TRBJ1-3, with TRBD1 matching over 7 bases. The J segment lost 2 bases and the V segment lost 6 bases, leaving 4 bases of the junction unmatched. Germline V CDR1 and CDR2: LNHNV, YYDKDF (reference sequence). This CDR3 comprises 14 residues. The CDR3: CATSRDSTGNTIYF. In DNA, the CDR3 is TGTGCCACCAGTAGGGACAGTACTGGAAACACCATATATTTT. The full variable domain, its missing parts supplied by reference TRBV15 and TRBJ1-3, is DAMVIQNPRYQVTQFGKPVTLSCSQTLNHNVMYWYQQKSSQAPKLLFHYYDKDFNNEADTPDNFQSRRPNTSFCFLDIRSPGLGDTAMYLCATSRDSTGNTIYFGEGSWLTVV.

CDR3 nucleotides: TGTGCCAGTAGTGCCGAGAGGGACAGGGCTTCACCCCTCCACTTT. Its translation: CASSAERDRASPLHF. This chain links TRBV19 with TRBJ1-6; 9 bases line up with TRBD1. The germline V gene has CDR1 LNHDA and CDR2 SQIVND (reference sequence). After removal of 5 bases from V and 9 bases from J, the junction contained 8 bases not matched to a gene. This CDR3 region has 15 residues.

The chain joins TRBV19 to TRBJ1-1; 9 bases are shared with TRBD1. The V gene's germline CDR1 is LNHDA and CDR2 SQIVND (reference sequence). The trim removed 4 bases at V and 0 bases at J, leaving 12 bases unmatched. CDR3 length: 18 amino acids. The CDR3 coding sequence is TGTGCCAGTAGTAGTGACCGGGACAGGGTTGACATGAACACTGAAGCTTTCTTT. It specifies CASSSDRDRVDMNTEAFF.

J is TRBJ2-2 and V is TRBV29-1; 10 bases map to TRBD2. The CDR3 spans 15 residues. Germline V lookup: CDR1 SQVTM, CDR2 ANQGSEA. J lost 7 bases, V lost 7 bases, and 12 bases had no gene match. DNA for the CDR3: TGCAGCGCCGAAGGTGCTAGCGGGAGACACGGGGAGCTGTTTTTT. It specifies CSAEGASGRHGELFF.

The chain employs TRBV6-5 and TRBJ1-1; D unclear. Germline V CDR1 and CDR2: MNHEY, SVGAGI. This CDR3 region has 15 residues. V lost 10 bases and J lost 0, with 18 bases in between. The CDR3 DNA follows: TGTGCCACCGCTCTATTGACGGGGATGAACACTGAAGCTTTCTTT. This sequence encodes CATALLTGMNTEAFF.

The rearrangement joins TRBV25-1 to TRBJ1-6; 9 positions match TRBD1. V gave up 4 bases and J gave up 8 bases; unmatched junction bases: 6. The CDR3 sequence is 15 residues long. The germline CDR1 and CDR2 sequences are MGHDK and SYGVNS. The CDR3 spells CASSGPGQGYSPLHF. The CDR3 DNA reads TGTGCCAGCAGTGGACCGGGACAGGGCTATTCACCCCTCCACTTT.

The chain has TRBV27 and TRBJ2-7, with D possibly being TRBD2 (7 bases). Trimming took 5 bases from V and 2 from J, leaving 13 bases between them. CDR1 and CDR2 (germline): MNHEY, SMNVEV (reference sequence). The CDR3 is made up of 14 amino acids. The CDR3 loop reads CASSPSGGPYEQYF. The CDR3 DNA reads as TGTGCCAGCAGTCCCTCCGGGGGGCCCTACGAGCAGTACTTC.

V usage is TRBV11-2 and J usage is TRBJ2-2; D may be TRBD2 (7 bases). Trimming shortened V by 11 bases and J by 2 bases, and 24 bases separated the two germline ends. The germline CDR1 and CDR2 sequences are SGHAT and FQNNGV. CDR3 length: 17 amino acids. This chain's CDR3 is CARRRRGGGANTGELFF. CDR3 nucleotide sequence: TGTGCCCGCCGCCGCCGGGGAGGGGGGGCCAACACCGGGGAGCTGTTTTTT.

This chain joins TRBV5-6 and TRBJ1-6, with 11 bases fitting TRBD1. The V segment lost 4 bases and the J segment 7 bases; nucleotides outside the gene matches: 7. Germline loops: CDR1 SGHDT, CDR2 YYEEEE. This CDR3 comprises 16 residues. The CDR3 loop reads CASSPWTGGGNSPLHF. The DNA of the CDR3 is TGTGCCAGCAGCCCATGGACAGGGGGCGGGAATTCACCCCTCCACTTT.

J is TRBJ2-7 and V is TRBV27, with D possibly TRBD1 on 6 matching bases. CDR3 length: 13 residues. The germline gives CDR1 MNHEY, CDR2 SMNVEV (reference sequence). Between the trimmed V and J ends, which lost 6 bases and 4 bases, there was a span of 13 bases. The CDR3 protein is CASRLRGRYEQYF. In DNA form, the CDR3 reads TGTGCCAGCAGGTTAAGGGGGAGATACGAGCAGTACTTC.